The 27 T cell receptor beta chains in this list originate from one sample, sequenced in a study of vaccination effects on CD4 cells after COVID-19. Before sequencing took place, the ViraFEST assay used viral peptide pools to expand antigen-specific CD4+ T cells. Following culture for more than 9 days, CD4+ T cells were isolated. Clones were read by immunoSEQ multiplex PCR, and TCRdb kept only the in-frame ones, dropping some. The table records around 31,000 clones, around 70% of them present only once. Antigens of these TCRs are unknown. Sequencing was performed on CD4+ T cells from PBMCs cultured with HCoV-229E spike peptides, taken before COVID-19 vaccination. These TCRs come from a human donor who received a COVID-19 vaccine.

To note about this clone: One junction end does not reproduce the germline sequence, and a read error may be involved. The V gene is TRBV6-5, the J gene TRBJ1-1; TRBD1 matches at 7 bases. The CDR3 contains 14 residues. CDR1 and CDR2 from the germline V gene are MNHEY and SVGAGI. The CDR3 DNA reads TGTGCCAGCAGTCCGACAGGGCGGAACGCTGAAGCTTTCTTT. Protein sequence: CASSPTGRNAEAFF.

Concerning this clone itself: Sequence at one end of the junction differs from germline and may be a read error. DNA for the CDR3: TGTGCTAGTGCTTTGGGGACTAGGACTAGCGGGAGAGGTGAGCAGTTCTTC. Translated, it gives CASALGTRTSGRGEQFF. The chain joins TRBV12-5 to TRBJ2-1, with 13 bases fitting TRBD2. This CDR3 region has 17 residues. Germline CDR1 reads LGHNT; CDR2 reads FRNRAP.

The chain joins TRBV25-1 to TRBJ2-5; 10 nucleotides line up with TRBD1. With 2 bases clipped from V and 5 bases from J, the junction kept 8 bases outside the gene matches. Per germline, CDR1 MGHDK and CDR2 SYGVNS. The CDR3 totals 16 residues. CDR3 amino acids: CASSELGQGDLETQYF. As DNA, the CDR3 is TGTGCCAGCAGTGAACTTGGACAGGGGGATCTGGAGACCCAGTACTTC.

This clone was seen a few times. The V gene is TRBV2, the J gene TRBJ2-5; TRBD1 might be the D (5 bases). V was cut by 5 bases and J by 5 bases, with 18 bases left in between. In germline, CDR1 is SNHLY, CDR2 FYNNEI. The CDR3 extends over 15 amino acids. CDR3 DNA sequence: TGTGCCAGCAGTCCAGGGTCCCCAGGGTGGGAGACCCAGTACTTC. Its translation: CASSPGSPGWETQYF.

The chain couples TRBV7-3 to TRBJ2-1; TRBD2 matches at 7 bases. The CDR3 has 16 amino acids. Germline trimming cut 5 bases from V and 8 bases from J; bases unmatched to any gene: 15. CDR1 is SGHTA and CDR2 is FQGTGA in the germline V gene. CDR3: CASSHWSGGSLDEQFF. The CDR3 bases are TGTGCCAGCAGCCACTGGTCCGGGGGGTCCCTCGATGAGCAGTTCTTC.

The chain couples TRBV4-2 to TRBJ2-3; no definite D call. Germline V gene lookup returns CDR1 LGHNA and CDR2 YNFKEQ. The V end lost 0 bases, the J end lost 2 bases, and 9 bases lay between the germline ends. The CDR3 loop spans 15 amino acids. CDR3 sequence reads: CASSQEWAYTDTQYF. DNA for the CDR3: TGTGCCAGCAGCCAAGAGTGGGCCTACACAGATACGCAGTATTTT.

The chain joins TRBV19 to TRBJ2-5; D is unclear. The V end lost 9 bases, the J end lost 3 bases, and 23 bases lay between the germline ends. The CDR3 is made up of 16 amino acids. Germline CDR1 LNHDA, CDR2 SQIVND (reference sequence). CDR3 DNA sequence: TGTGCCAGCGCCCCCCTCGGGCGGTTGAACGAAGAGACCCAGTACTTC. Its protein product is CASAPLGRLNEETQYF.

As DNA, the CDR3 is TGTGCCAGTAGTATGTTAACCGGACAGGGAAAAAGGAATGAGCAGTTCTTC. It translates to CASSMLTGQGKRNEQFF. The chain combines TRBV19 with TRBJ2-1; 8 nucleotides align to TRBD1. CDR3 length: 17 residues. Trimming took 3 bases from V and 7 from J; bases not matched to a gene: 14. Germline V lookup: CDR1 LNHDA, CDR2 SQIVND (reference sequence).

This clone was recorded only once. V is TRBV23-1 and J is TRBJ2-7; 7 nucleotides align to TRBD1. TRBV23-1 is given ORF status, its function remaining uncertain. This CDR3 contains 14 residues. The V gene end was trimmed by 4 bases and the J gene end by 1 base; junction bases not matched to a gene: 4. The chain's CDR3 is CASSPRDRSYEQYF. CDR3 coding DNA: TGCGCCAGCAGTCCTCGGGACAGATCCTACGAGCAGTACTTC.

The chain couples TRBV7-9 to TRBJ1-3; D call uncertain. The CDR3 sequence is 15 residues long. Germline assignment: CDR1 SEHNR and CDR2 FQNEAQ (reference sequence). Trimming took 5 bases from V and 0 from J, leaving 11 bases between them. CDR3 coding DNA: TGTGCCAGCAGCGAGAGACCCAGCTCTGGAAACACCATATATTTT. This sequence encodes CASSERPSSGNTIYF.

This clone was observed a few times. The chain links TRBV3-1 (or the pseudogene TRBV3-2) to TRBJ1-4, with D hard to call. This CDR3 is 12 amino acids long. Trimming took off 1 base at V and 6 bases at J, with 3 bases between the two ends. From germline, CDR1 is LGHDT and CDR2 YNNKEL (reference sequence). CDR3 coding DNA: TGTGCCAGCAGCCAAGTCGATGAAAAACTGTTTTTT. Protein sequence: CASSQVDEKLFF.

This clone has a single count. The rearrangement links TRBV4-1 to TRBJ2-1, with TRBD2 identical over 7 bases. The CDR3 has 16 residues. V shed 4 bases and J 0 bases; nucleotides not matched to a gene: 6. Germline V lookup: CDR1 MGHRA, CDR2 YSYEKL. The CDR3 spells CASSPSRGDSYNEQFF. In DNA form, the CDR3 reads TGCGCCAGCAGCCCGAGCCGGGGGGACTCCTACAATGAGCAGTTCTTC.

The rearrangement uses TRBV30 and TRBJ1-4; D not certain. Trimming took 0 bases from V and 8 from J, leaving 7 bases between them. This CDR3 has 12 residues. CDR1 and CDR2 (germline): GTSNPN, SVGIG (reference sequence). The chain's CDR3 is CAWSVSWEKLFF. DNA of the CDR3: TGTGCCTGGAGTGTAAGTTGGGAAAAACTGTTTTTT.

The chain recombines TRBV2 with TRBJ1-3; D not certain. The germline V gene has CDR1 SNHLY and CDR2 FYNNEI. Trimming shortened V by 0 bases and J by 0 bases, and 6 bases separated the two germline ends. This CDR3 has 15 amino acids. The CDR3 sequence: CASSEARFSGNTIYF. The CDR3 region has the DNA TGTGCCAGCAGTGAAGCGCGATTCTCTGGAAACACCATATATTTT.

This chain uses TRBV9 with TRBJ2-3, with 7 bases fitting TRBD2. The V and J ends lost 2 bases and 2 bases, in that order; junction bases with no gene match: 5. Germline CDR1 reads SGDLS; CDR2 reads YYNGEE. The CDR3 runs 15 residues. CDR3 protein: CASSVGTNPTDTQYF. The CDR3 DNA sequence: TGTGCCAGCAGCGTTGGGACTAACCCCACAGATACGCAGTATTTT.

This clone was detected only a few times. V gene TRBV3-1 (or the pseudogene TRBV3-2) combines with J gene TRBJ2-1, with TRBD2 matching 8 bases. CDR3 size: 17 residues. V was pared by 1 base and J by 5 bases, with 10 bases of the junction left unmatched. The germline CDR1 and CDR2 sequences are LGHDT and YNNKEL (reference sequence). CDR3 residues: CASSQGMAGGFDNEQFF. CDR3 coding DNA: TGTGCCAGCAGCCAAGGTATGGCGGGAGGTTTCGACAATGAGCAGTTCTTC.

This clone was recorded a few times. The chain joins TRBV28 to TRBJ2-7; TRBD2 matches at 9 bases. CDR1 is MDHEN, CDR2 SYDVKM, per germline. The V and J ends lost 6 bases and 0 bases, in that order; junction bases with no gene match: 3. The CDR3 runs to 14 residues. Here the CDR3 reads CASRTSGSSYEQYF. For the CDR3, the DNA is TGTGCCAGCAGGACTAGCGGAAGCTCCTACGAGCAGTACTTC.

The chain has TRBV18 and TRBJ1-3, with 7 positions matching TRBD1. The J segment lost 2 bases and the V segment lost 5 bases, leaving 0 bases of the junction unmatched. The CDR3 runs 13 residues. CDR1 is KGHSH and CDR2 is LQKENI in the germline V gene. CDR3 nucleotides: TGTGCCAGCTCAGGGACAGCTGGAAACACCATATATTTT. Amino acids: CASSGTAGNTIYF.

The V gene is TRBV19, the J gene TRBJ1-6, with no clear D. This CDR3 is built from 14 residues. Germline V lookup: CDR1 LNHDA, CDR2 SQIVND (reference sequence). V shed 1 base and J shed 5 bases, with 6 bases lying between them. CDR3 region: CASSIAGNNSPLHF. CDR3 bases: TGTGCCAGTAGTATAGCCGGGAATAATTCACCCCTCCACTTT.

Details on this clone: Distinct nucleotide sequences in the sample also encode this CDR3. The rearrangement links TRBV2 to TRBJ2-5, with 7 positions matching TRBD2. Germline CDR1 SNHLY, CDR2 FYNNEI. The junction had 6 bases not matched to a gene; V was cut back by 0 bases and J by 8 bases. The CDR3 is 14 residues long. CDR3 nucleotides: TGTGCCAGCAGTGAAGCGGGGGGGAGAGGTACCCAGTACTTC. It codes for CASSEAGGRGTQYF. The whole variable domain, filled in from reference TRBV2 and TRBJ2-5, reads EPEVTQTPSHQVTQMGQEVILRCVPISNHLYFYWYRQILGQKVEFLVSFYNNEISEKSEIFDDQFSVERPDGSNFTLKIRSTKLEDSAMYFCASSEAGGRGTQYFGPGTRLLVL.

The gene calls are TRBV10-3 and TRBJ2-7; 8 bases map to TRBD2. V lost 10 bases to trimming and J lost 0 bases; unmatched junction nucleotides: 5. CDR1 ENHRY and CDR2 SYGVKD come from the germline V gene. CDR3 size: 13 residues. CDR3 loop: CATLSGSSYEQYF. The CDR3, as DNA: TGTGCCACCCTCAGCGGGAGCTCCTACGAGCAGTACTTC.

This chain connects TRBV29-1 to TRBJ1-1; 9 bases agree with TRBD1. The J segment lost 5 bases and the V segment lost 4 bases, leaving 11 bases of the junction unmatched. CDR1 and CDR2 from the germline V gene are SQVTM and ANQGSEA. This CDR3 region has 15 residues. CDR3 amino acids: CSVGGDRVVGTEAFF. The CDR3, as DNA: TGCAGCGTTGGTGGGGACAGGGTAGTTGGGACTGAAGCTTTCTTT.

This chain links TRBV5-6 with TRBJ2-1, with 9 bases matching TRBD1. The CDR3 is made up of 15 amino acids. Germline V lookup: CDR1 SGHDT, CDR2 YYEEEE. Germline trimming cut 4 bases from V and 0 bases from J; bases unmatched to any gene: 2. The CDR3 spells CASSPGQGSYNEQFF. For the CDR3, the DNA is TGTGCCAGCAGCCCGGGACAGGGCTCCTACAATGAGCAGTTCTTC.

The chain combines TRBV28 with TRBJ1-1, with unresolved D. This CDR3 has 15 amino acids. In germline, CDR1 is MDHEN, CDR2 SYDVKM. Deletions cut 5 bases from V and 1 base from J, with 14 bases between. The CDR3 coding sequence is TGTGCCAGCAGTCCCCCCCCCGTAGGGAACACTGAAGCTTTCTTT. Translated: CASSPPPVGNTEAFF.

The chain combines TRBV2 with TRBJ1-4; 9 bases align to TRBD1. CDR1 and CDR2 (germline): SNHLY, FYNNEI. This CDR3 spans 15 amino acids. V shed 6 bases and J 5 bases; nucleotides not matched to a gene: 7. The CDR3 region has the DNA TGTGCCAGCAGCCCCCCGGGACAGGGAAATGAAAAACTGTTTTTT. Protein sequence: CASSPPGQGNEKLFF. The whole variable domain, filled in from reference TRBV2 and TRBJ1-4, reads EPEVTQTPSHQVTQMGQEVILRCVPISNHLYFYWYRQILGQKVEFLVSFYNNEISEKSEIFDDQFSVERPDGSNFTLKIRSTKLEDSAMYFCASSPPGQGNEKLFFGSGTQLSVL.

V gene TRBV3-1 (or the pseudogene TRBV3-2) combines with J gene TRBJ1-5; 7 positions match TRBD1. CDR1 is LGHDT and CDR2 is YNNKEL in the germline V gene (reference sequence). The CDR3 consists of 14 residues. The J segment lost 4 bases and the V segment lost 2 bases, leaving 2 bases of the junction unmatched. The CDR3 bases are TGTGCCAGCAGCCAAAAACAGGGGAATCAGCCCCAGCATTTT. The encoded protein is CASSQKQGNQPQHF.

The CDR3 here is CASSQDRGQGPPEAFF. In nucleotides, the CDR3 is TGTGCCAGCAGCCAGGATAGGGGACAGGGTCCACCAGAAGCTTTCTTT. V gene TRBV3-1 (or the pseudogene TRBV3-2) combines with J gene TRBJ1-1; 9 bases line up with TRBD1. Germline loops: CDR1 LGHDT, CDR2 YNNKEL (reference sequence). CDR3 size: 16 residues. The V gene end was trimmed by 3 bases and the J gene end by 8 bases; junction bases not matched to a gene: 13.